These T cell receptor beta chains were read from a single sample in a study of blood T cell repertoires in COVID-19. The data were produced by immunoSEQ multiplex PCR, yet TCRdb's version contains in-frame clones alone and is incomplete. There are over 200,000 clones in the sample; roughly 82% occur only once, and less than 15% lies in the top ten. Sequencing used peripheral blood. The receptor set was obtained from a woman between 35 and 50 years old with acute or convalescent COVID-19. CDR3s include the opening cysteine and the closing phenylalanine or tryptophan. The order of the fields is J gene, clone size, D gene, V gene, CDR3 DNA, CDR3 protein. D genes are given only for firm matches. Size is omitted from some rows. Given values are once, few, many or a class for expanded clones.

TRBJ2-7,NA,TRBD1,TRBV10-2,TGCGCCAGCAGTCGGGACAGGATCTACGAGCAGTACTTC,CASSRDRIYEQYF
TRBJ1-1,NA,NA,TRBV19,TGTGCCAGTAGCCACCAGGGGAACACTGAAGCTTTCTTT,CASSHQGNTEAFF
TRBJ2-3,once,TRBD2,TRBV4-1,TGCGCCAGCAGCCACCTTAGCGGGGGGAATCGAGATACGCAGTATTTT,CASSHLSGGNRDTQYF
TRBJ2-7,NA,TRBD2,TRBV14,TGTGCCAGCAGCGAGCTAGCGGGAGCCCCTTACGAGCAGTACTTC,CASSELAGAPYEQYF
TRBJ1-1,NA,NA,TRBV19,TGTGCCAGTAGTATACAACAGCACCCTATGAACACTGAAGCTTTCTTT,CASSIQQHPMNTEAFF
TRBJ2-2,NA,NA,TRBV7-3,TGTGCCAGCAGCTTAAGGCCGGGGAACACCGGGGAGCTGTTTTTT,CASSLRPGNTGELFF
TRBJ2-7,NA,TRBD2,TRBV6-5,TGTGCCAGCAGTTACTCGACGGGAGGCTACGAGCAGTACTTC,CASSYSTGGYEQYF
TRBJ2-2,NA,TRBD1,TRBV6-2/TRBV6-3,TGTGCCAGCAGCCTCACAGGGGGCGTATTTTTTAGCCGGGACACCGGGGAGCTGTTTTTT,CASSLTGGVFFSRDTGELFF
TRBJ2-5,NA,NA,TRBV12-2,TGTGCAAGTCGCTTAGAACGCGTGGTTACCAAGGAGACCCAGTACTTC,CASRLERVVTKETQYF
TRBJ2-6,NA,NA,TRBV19,TGTGCCAGTAGTACGAAACAGGGATCTGGGGCCAACGTCCTGACTTTC,CASSTKQGSGANVLTF
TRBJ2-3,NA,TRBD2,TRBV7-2,TGTGCCAGCAGCTTAGGGACTAGCGGGAGGGAAGATACGCAGTATTTT,CASSLGTSGREDTQYF
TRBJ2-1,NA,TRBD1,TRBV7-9,TGTGCCAGCAGCCCGCCACAGGGGATGGATAACAATGAGCAGTTCTTC,CASSPPQGMDNNEQFF
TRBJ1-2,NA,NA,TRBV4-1,TGCGCCAGCAGCCAAGTGGGGGCAGGGTCCTATGGCTACACCTTC,CASSQVGAGSYGYTF
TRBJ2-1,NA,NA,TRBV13,TGTGCCAGCAGCCCCACCTCCCGGGACAATGAGCAGTTCTTC,CASSPTSRDNEQFF
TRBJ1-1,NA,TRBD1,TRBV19,TGTGCCAGTAGCCTGGGACAGGGGGCTTTTGAAGCTTTCTTT,CASSLGQGAFEAFF
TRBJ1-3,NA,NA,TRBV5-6,TGTGCCAGCAGCTGGCTCCCGGGTAGAGGTGTGGACACCATATATTTT,CASSWLPGRGVDTIYF
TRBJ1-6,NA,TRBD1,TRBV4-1,TGCGCCAGCAGATGGGACAGGTCCAATTCACCCCTCCACTTT,CASRWDRSNSPLHF
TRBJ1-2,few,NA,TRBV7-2,TGTGCCAGCAGCTTAGATAAAGAAAGAGCTAACTATGGCTACACCTTC,CASSLDKERANYGYTF
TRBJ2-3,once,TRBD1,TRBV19,TGTGCCAGTAGTTTGGGACAGGGGACAACTCCCGGAGATACGCAGTATTTT,CASSLGQGTTPGDTQYF
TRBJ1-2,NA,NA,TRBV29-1,TGCAGCGTTTATCGTCCGGGACAACCTAACTATGGCCACACCTTC,CSVYRPGQPNYGHTF
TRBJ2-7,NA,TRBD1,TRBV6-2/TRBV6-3,TGTGCCAGCAACCCAGGAGGGACAGGGGGTGGCGAGCAGTACTTC,CASNPGGTGGGEQYF
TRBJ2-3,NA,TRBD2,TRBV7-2,TGTGCCAGCAGCTCGGTAGCGGGAGGCACAGATACGCAGTATTTT,CASSSVAGGTDTQYF
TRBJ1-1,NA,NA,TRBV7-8,TGTGCCAGCAGCCCCCGGGGAGGTTGGACATTGAACACTGAAGCTTTCTTT,CASSPRGGWTLNTEAFF
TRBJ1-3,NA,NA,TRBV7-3,TGTGCCAGCAGCTATGACAGCTCTGGAAACACCATATATTTT,CASSYDSSGNTIYF
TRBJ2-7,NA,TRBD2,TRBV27,TGTGCCAGCAGCTCCTTTAGCGGGGCCCACTACGAGCAGTACTTC,CASSSFSGAHYEQYF
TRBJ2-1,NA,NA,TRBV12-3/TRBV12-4,TGTGCCAGCAGCCTCGTATCCTACAATGAGCAGTTCTTC,CASSLVSYNEQFF
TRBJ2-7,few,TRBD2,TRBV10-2,TGCGCCAGCAGTGTTGGGGGAGGGTCCTACGAGCAGTACTTC,CASSVGGGSYEQYF
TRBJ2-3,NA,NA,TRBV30,TGTGCCTGTACTGGGGACTCCTTCCAGTATTTT,CACTGDSFQYF
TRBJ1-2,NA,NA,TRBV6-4,TGTGCCAGCAGTGCCGAGCAAACTAGCTATGGCTACACCTTC,CASSAEQTSYGYTF
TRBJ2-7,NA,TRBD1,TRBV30,TGTGCCTGGAGTGTGACAGGGGGCCTCTACGAGCAGTACTTC,CAWSVTGGLYEQYF
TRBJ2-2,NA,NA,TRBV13,TGTGCCAGCAGCCTTCGCGTCCGGCGGGGCGGGGAGCTGTTTTTT,CASSLRVRRGGELFF
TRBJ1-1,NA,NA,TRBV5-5,TGTGCCAGCAGCCCCGATAGCTGGAAAGCTTTCTTT,CASSPDSWKAFF
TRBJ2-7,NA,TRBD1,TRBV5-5,TGTGCCAGCAGCAGACAGGGGGCGTCGACCTACGAGCAGTACTTC,CASSRQGASTYEQYF
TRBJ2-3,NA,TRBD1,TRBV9,TGTGCCAGCAGCGTAGCCTGGCAGGGGGGCACAGATACGCAGTATTTT,CASSVAWQGGTDTQYF
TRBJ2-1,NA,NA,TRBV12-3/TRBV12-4,TGTGCCAGCAGTCGGACACGGGACAATGAGCAGTTCTTC,CASSRTRDNEQFF
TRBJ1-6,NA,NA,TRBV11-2,TGTGCCAGCAGCCGGGGGTCCTCCTATAATTCACCCCTCCACTTT,CASSRGSSYNSPLHF
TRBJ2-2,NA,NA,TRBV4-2,TGTGCCAGCAGCCAGGACACCGCGAACACCGGGGAGCTGTTTTTT,CASSQDTANTGELFF
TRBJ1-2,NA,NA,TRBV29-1,TGCAGCGTTGCCGTGACGGGTGGCTACACCTTC,CSVAVTGGYTF
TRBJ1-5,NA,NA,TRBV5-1,TGCGCCAGCAGCTTGTATATCGGGAGTCAGCCCCAGCATTTT,CASSLYIGSQPQHF
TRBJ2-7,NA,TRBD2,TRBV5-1,TGCGCCAGCAGCCTGGGGCGGACTAGCGGGAGGCCCGCATCCTACGAGCAGTACTTC,CASSLGRTSGRPASYEQYF
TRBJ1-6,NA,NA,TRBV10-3,TGTGCCATCAGTGAGGCAGGGTTTAATTCACCCCTCCACTTT,CAISEAGFNSPLHF
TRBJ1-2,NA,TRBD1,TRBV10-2,TGCGCCAGCAGAACCGGGACAGGGGCTCTCTCCACCTTC,CASRTGTGALSTF
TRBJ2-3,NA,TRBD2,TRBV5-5,TGTGCCAGCAGCTTCGGGCTAGCGGGAGGGGTTGGCGATACGCAGTATTTT,CASSFGLAGGVGDTQYF
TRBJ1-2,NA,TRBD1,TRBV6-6,TGTGCCAGCAGAACTGGACAGGACTATGGCTACACCTTC,CASRTGQDYGYTF